The T cell receptor beta chain under discussion was sequenced for a study of T-cell reconstitution after alpha-beta-depleted transplantation in children. V dropped 1 base and J dropped 2 bases, with 15 bases sitting between them. The germline CDR1 and CDR2 sequences are DFQATT and SNEGSKA (reference sequence). This CDR3 region has 15 residues. In its sample, this clonotype was seen many times. Its antigen is unidentified. Unique molecular identifiers were incorporated when the TCRbeta library was constructed. Each CDR3 protein gets one entry after TCRdb re-called the PCR reads with MiXCR. The sample includes around 450,000 distinct CDR3 sequences, roughly 10% of them seen just once. Study results and caveats: Where alpha-beta T cells came from about two months after transplant was reportedly several hundred expanded graft clones. The main origin of T-cell counts and diversity one year after transplant was newly produced T cells. For some patients, TCRbeta diversity was high at day 60 because of recipient T cells and thymic progenitors that survived.

The chain is built from TRBV20-1 and TRBJ2-7; a weak D match, TRBD2 (6 bases). The source was PBMCs, collected before TCRalphabeta/CD19-depleted stem cell transplant. The TCR was taken from a child aged 2 to 10 with inherited bone marrow failure, due to receive a stem cell transplant. The CDR3 nucleotides are TGCAGTGCTAGAGCGACTAGGCGGGGACCCTACGAGCAGTACTTC. Amino acid sequence: CSARATRRGPYEQYF.